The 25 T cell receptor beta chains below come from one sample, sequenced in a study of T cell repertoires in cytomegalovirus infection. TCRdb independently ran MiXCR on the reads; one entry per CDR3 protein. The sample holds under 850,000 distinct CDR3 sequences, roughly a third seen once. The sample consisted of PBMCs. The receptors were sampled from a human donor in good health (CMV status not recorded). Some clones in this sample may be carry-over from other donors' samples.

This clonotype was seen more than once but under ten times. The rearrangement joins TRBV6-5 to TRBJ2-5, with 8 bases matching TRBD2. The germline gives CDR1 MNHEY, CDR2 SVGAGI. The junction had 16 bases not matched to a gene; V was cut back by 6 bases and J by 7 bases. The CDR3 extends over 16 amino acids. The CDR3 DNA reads TGTGCCAGCAGACCCACAGTTAGCGGGATTTTGGGGACCCAGTACTTC. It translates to CASRPTVSGILGTQYF.

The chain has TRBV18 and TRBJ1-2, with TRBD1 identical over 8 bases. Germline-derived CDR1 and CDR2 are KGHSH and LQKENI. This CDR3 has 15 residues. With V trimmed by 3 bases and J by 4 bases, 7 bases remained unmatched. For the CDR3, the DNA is TGTGCCAGCTCACCCCGGACAGGGTTATCCTATGGCTACACCTTC. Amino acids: CASSPRTGLSYGYTF. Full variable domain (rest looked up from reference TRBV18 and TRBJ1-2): NAGVMQNPRHLVRRRGQEARLRCSPMKGHSHVYWYRQLPEEGLKFMVYLQKENIIDESGMPKERFSAEFPKEGPSILRIQQVVRGDSAAYFCASSPRTGLSYGYTFGSGTRLTVV.

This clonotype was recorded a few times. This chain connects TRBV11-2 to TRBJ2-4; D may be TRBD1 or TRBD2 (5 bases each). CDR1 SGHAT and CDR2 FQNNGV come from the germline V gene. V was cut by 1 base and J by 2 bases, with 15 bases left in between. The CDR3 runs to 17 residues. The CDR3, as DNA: TGTGCCAGCAGCTTAGTACGGGGATTGGGGCCCAAAAACATTCAGTACTTC. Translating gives CASSLVRGLGPKNIQYF.

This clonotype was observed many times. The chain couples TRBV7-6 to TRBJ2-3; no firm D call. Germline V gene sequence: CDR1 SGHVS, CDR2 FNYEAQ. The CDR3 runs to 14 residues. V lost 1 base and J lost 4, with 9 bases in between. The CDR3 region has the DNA TGTGCCAGCAGCTTAGTAGCAGGCCCAGATACGCAGTATTTT. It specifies CASSLVAGPDTQYF.

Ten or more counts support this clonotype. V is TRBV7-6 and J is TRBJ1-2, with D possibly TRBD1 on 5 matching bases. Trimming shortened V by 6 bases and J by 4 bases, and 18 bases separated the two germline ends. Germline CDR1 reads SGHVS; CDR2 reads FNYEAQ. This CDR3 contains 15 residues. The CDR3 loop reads CASRPGTGTAYGYTF. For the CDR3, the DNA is TGTGCCAGCAGACCGGGGACGGGGACGGCCTATGGCTACACCTTC.

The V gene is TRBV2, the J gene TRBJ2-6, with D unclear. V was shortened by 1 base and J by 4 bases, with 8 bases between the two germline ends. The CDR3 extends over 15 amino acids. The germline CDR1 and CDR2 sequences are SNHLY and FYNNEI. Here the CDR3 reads CASSEVAGGANVLTF. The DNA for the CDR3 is TGTGCCAGCAGTGAAGTCGCTGGGGGGGCCAACGTCCTGACTTTC.

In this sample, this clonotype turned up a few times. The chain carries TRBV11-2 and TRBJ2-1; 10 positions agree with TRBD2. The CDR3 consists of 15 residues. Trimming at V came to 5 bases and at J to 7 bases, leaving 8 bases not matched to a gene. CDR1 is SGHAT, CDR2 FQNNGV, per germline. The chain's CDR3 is CASSMRSAGGNEQFF. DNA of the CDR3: TGTGCCAGCAGCATGAGGTCAGCGGGAGGGAATGAGCAGTTCTTC.

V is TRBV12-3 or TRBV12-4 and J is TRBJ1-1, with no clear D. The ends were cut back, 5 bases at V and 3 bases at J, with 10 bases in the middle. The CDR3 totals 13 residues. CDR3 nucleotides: TGTGCCAGCAGTCTACAGCGGTACACTGAAGCTTTCTTT. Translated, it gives CASSLQRYTEAFF.

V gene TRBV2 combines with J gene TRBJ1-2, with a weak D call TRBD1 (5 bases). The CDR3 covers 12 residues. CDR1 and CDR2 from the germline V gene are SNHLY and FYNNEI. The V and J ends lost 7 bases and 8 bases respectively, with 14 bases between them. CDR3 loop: CASTRGGRGYTF. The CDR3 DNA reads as TGTGCCAGCACCCGGGGGGGGAGAGGCTACACCTTC.

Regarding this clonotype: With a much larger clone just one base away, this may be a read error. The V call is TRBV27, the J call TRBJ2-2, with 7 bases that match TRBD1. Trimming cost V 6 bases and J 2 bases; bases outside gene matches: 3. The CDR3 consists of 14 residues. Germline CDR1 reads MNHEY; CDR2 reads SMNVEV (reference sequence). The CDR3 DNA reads TGTGCCAGCAGGACAGGGTTCAACACCGGGGAGCTGTTTTTT. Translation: CASRTGFNTGELFF.

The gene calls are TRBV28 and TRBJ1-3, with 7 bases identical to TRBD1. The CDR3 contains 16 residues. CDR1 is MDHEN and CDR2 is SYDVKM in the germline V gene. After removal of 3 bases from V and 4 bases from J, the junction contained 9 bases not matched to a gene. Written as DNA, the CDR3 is TGTGCCAGCAGTTTGTCTCCTTCGACAGGGGGAAACACCATATATTTT. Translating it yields CASSLSPSTGGNTIYF. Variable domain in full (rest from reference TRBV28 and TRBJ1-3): DVKVTQSSRYLVKRTGEKVFLECVQDMDHENMFWYRQDPGLGLRLIYFSYDVKMKEKGDIPEGYSVSREKKERFSLILESASTNQTSMYLCASSLSPSTGGNTIYFGEGSWLTVV.

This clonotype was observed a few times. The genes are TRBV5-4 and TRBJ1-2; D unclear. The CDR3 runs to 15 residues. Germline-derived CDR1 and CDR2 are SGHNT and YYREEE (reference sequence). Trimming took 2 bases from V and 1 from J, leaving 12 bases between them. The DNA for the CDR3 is TGTGCCAGCAGCTTCTCCGAGGGCTTTAACTATGGCTACACCTTC. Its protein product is CASSFSEGFNYGYTF.

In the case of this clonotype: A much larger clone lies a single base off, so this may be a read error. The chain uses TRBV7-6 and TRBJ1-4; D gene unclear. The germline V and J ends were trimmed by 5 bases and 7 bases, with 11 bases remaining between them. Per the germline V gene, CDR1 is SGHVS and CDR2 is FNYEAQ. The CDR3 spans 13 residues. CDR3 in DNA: TGTGCCAGCAGCGGAGGGTTTCGTGAAAAACTGTTTTTT. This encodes CASSGGFREKLFF.

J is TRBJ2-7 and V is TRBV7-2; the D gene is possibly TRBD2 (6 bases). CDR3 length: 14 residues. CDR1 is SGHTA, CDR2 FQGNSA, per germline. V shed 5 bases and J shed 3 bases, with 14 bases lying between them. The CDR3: CASSLRTTNYEQYF. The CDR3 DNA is TGTGCCAGCAGCCTCAGGACTACAAACTACGAGCAGTACTTC.

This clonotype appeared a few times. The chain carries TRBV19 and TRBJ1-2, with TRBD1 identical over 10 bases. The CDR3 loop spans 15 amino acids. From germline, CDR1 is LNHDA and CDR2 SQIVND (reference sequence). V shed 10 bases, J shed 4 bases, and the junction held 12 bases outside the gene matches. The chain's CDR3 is CAISRTGGTFYGYTF. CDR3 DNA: TGTGCCATCTCAAGGACAGGGGGAACTTTCTATGGCTACACCTTC.

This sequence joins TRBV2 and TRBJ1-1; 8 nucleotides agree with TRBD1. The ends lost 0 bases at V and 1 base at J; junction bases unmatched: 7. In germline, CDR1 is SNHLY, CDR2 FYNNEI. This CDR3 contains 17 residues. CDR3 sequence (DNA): TGTGCCAGCAGTGAAGCGTCCGGTGGACAGGGGAACACTGAAGCTTTCTTT. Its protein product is CASSEASGGQGNTEAFF.

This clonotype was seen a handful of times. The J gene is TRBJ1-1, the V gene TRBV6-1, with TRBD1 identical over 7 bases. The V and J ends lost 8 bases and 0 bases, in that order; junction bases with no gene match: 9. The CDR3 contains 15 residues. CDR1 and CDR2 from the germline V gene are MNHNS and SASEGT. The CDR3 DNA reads TGTGCCAGCCCCATGTTACAGGGGTTGAACACTGAAGCTTTCTTT. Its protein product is CASPMLQGLNTEAFF.

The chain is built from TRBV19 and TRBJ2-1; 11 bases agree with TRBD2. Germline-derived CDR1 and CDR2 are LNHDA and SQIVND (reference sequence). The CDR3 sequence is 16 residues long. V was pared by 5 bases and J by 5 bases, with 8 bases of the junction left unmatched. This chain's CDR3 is CASSSTLAGGNNEQFF. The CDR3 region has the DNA TGTGCCAGTAGTTCCACCCTAGCGGGAGGAAACAATGAGCAGTTCTTC.

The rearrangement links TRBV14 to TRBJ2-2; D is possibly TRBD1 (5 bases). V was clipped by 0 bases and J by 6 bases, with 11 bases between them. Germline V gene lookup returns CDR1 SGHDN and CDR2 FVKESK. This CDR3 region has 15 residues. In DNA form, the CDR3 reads TGTGCCAGCAGCCAAGATTTCCGCAGGGCCGGGGAGCTGTTTTTT. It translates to CASSQDFRRAGELFF. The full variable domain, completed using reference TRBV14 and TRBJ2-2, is EAGVTQFPSHSVIEKGQTVTLRCDPISGHDNLYWYRRVMGKEIKFLLHFVKESKQDESGMPNNRFLAERTGGTYSTLKVQPAELEDSGVYFCASSQDFRRAGELFFGEGSRLTVL.

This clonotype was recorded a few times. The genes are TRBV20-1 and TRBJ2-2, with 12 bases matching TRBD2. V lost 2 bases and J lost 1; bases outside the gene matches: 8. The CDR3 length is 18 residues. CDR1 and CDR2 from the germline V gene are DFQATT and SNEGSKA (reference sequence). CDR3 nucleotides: TGCAGTGCTAGAATATATGGGACTAGCGGGTTGAACACCGGGGAGCTGTTTTTT. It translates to CSARIYGTSGLNTGELFF.

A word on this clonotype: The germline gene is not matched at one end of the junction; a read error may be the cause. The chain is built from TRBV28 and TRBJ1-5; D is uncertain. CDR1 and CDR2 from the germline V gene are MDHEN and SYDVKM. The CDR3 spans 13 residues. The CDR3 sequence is CASSVRPDHPQHF. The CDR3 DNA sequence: TGTGCCAGCAGCGTACGACCCGATCATCCCCAGCATTTT.

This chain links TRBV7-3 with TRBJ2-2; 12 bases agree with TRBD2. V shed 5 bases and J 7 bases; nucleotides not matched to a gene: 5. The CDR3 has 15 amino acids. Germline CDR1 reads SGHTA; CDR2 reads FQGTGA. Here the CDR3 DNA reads TGTGCCAGCAGCGCTAGCGGGGGGGCCGGCGGGGAGCTGTTTTTT. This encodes CASSASGGAGGELFF.

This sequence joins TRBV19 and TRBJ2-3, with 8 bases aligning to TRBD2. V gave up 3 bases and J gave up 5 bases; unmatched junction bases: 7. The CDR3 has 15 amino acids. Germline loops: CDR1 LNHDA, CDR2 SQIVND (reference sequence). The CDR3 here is CASSIETGGRDTQYF. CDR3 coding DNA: TGTGCCAGTAGTATCGAGACGGGGGGGCGAGATACGCAGTATTTT.

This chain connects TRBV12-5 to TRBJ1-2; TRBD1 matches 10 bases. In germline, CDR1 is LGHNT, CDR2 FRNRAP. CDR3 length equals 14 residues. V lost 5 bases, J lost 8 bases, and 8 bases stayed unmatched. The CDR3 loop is CASGPGQGESGYTF. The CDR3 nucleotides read TGTGCTAGTGGTCCAGGACAGGGGGAGAGCGGCTACACCTTC.

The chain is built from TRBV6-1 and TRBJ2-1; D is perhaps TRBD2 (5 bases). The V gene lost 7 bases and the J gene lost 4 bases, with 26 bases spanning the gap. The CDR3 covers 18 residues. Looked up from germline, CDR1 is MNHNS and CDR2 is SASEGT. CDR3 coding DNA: TGTGCCAGCACCTCCTATAGCGTACTCGCCGCTCAATACAATGAGCAGTTCTTC. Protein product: CASTSYSVLAAQYNEQFF.